A selection of T cell receptor beta chains follows, all from one sample in a study of blood T cell repertoires in COVID-19. Produced via immunoSEQ multiplex PCR; TCRdb's table is partial and in-frame only. The sample has about 83,000 clones, about 90% seen once. The sample consisted of peripheral blood. The receptors were sampled from a woman aged 50 to 65 with active or convalescent COVID-19. Both conserved end residues are part of each CDR3.

V	J	CDR3
TRBV18	TRBJ2-6	CASSPGSGQYGIAGANVLTF
TRBV6-5	TRBJ2-7	CASSFGTGGLQYF
TRBV3-1/TRBV3-2	TRBJ2-5	CASSQVSRVRGTQYF
TRBV18	TRBJ1-4	CASSPRTGGSATNEKLFF
TRBV9	TRBJ2-1	CASSVAGTTNEQFF
TRBV10-3	TRBJ1-4	CAISEFWTGIISNEKLFF
TRBV30	TRBJ1-2	CAWASGQGDGYTF
TRBV11-1	TRBJ2-6	CASSLAMGAGANVLTF
TRBV11-1	TRBJ2-7	CASSRNVDRPYEQYF
TRBV7-9	TRBJ1-2	CASSLEQGLGYGYTF
TRBV3-1/TRBV3-2	TRBJ2-7	CASSQPGQGPEQYF
TRBV19	TRBJ2-7	CASSIVPGHYEQYF
TRBV13	TRBJ1-1	CASSWRTGSEAFF
TRBV6-5	TRBJ2-3	CASRLLAASTDTQYF
TRBV6-2/TRBV6-3	TRBJ2-3	CASSYSQGPSTDTQYF
TRBV5-1	TRBJ1-2	CASSLDGGSTYGYTF
TRBV5-1	TRBJ1-2	CASSLQAGDGYGYTF
TRBV5-1	TRBJ1-1	CASSLGGPGTEAFF
TRBV6-5	TRBJ1-1	CASMGTPMNTEAFF
TRBV19	TRBJ1-1	CASSRGLDLLNTEAFF
TRBV11-2	TRBJ1-1	CASSLGGQNTEAFF
TRBV7-6	TRBJ2-2	CASSPRLGGAAGELFF
TRBV5-1	TRBJ2-3	CASNPSGGTDTQYF
TRBV19	TRBJ1-2	CASSKEGPMDYGYTF
TRBV14	TRBJ2-3	CASSQVSGGARSTDTQYF
TRBV7-8	TRBJ1-3	CASSPTASGNTIYF
TRBV12-5	TRBJ1-1	CASGLRGSNTEAFF
TRBV6-5	TRBJ1-2	CASRSRTGGVYGYTF
TRBV7-9	TRBJ2-1	CASSSWGRGSSRAYNEQFF
TRBV9	TRBJ1-1	CASSVGQDRAFF
TRBV19	TRBJ1-2	CASSVTRDAYGYTF
TRBV5-1	TRBJ1-4	CASSHNRVEKLFF
TRBV21-1	TRBJ1-5	CASSKTGKHQPQHF
TRBV4-3	TRBJ2-3	CASSQGTGKTDTQYF
TRBV5-1	TRBJ2-1	CASNPDSSSYNEQFF
TRBV19	TRBJ1-3	CASSPRGGRSGNTIYF
TRBV7-3	TRBJ2-3	CASSLTLGGGDTQYF
TRBV30	TRBJ2-3	CAWSVGGGTQYF
TRBV30	TRBJ1-3	CAWRVGRGWNTIYF
TRBV11-2	TRBJ1-2	CASSPRTGPAYYGYTF
TRBV29-1	TRBJ1-1	CSVAKTPSNTEAFF
TRBV7-9	TRBJ1-1	CASSSSRQAFNTEAFF
TRBV6-5	TRBJ2-5	CASRAQGQKETQYF
TRBV12-3/TRBV12-4	TRBJ1-2	CASSRGGFYGYTF
TRBV6-5	TRBJ2-7	CASSYLPRGNYEQYF
TRBV14	TRBJ1-2	CASSAQGNNYGYTF
TRBV5-1	TRBJ2-6	CASSLSLGTVSSGANVLTF
TRBV29-1	TRBJ1-1	CSVLSGSTEAFF
TRBV5-1	TRBJ1-1	CASSYVTGGSEAFF
TRBV11-3	TRBJ2-7	CASSLNSYEQYF
TRBV2	TRBJ2-7	CASRNSPNPSYEQYF
TRBV9	TRBJ2-6	CASSAELTGTGANVLTF